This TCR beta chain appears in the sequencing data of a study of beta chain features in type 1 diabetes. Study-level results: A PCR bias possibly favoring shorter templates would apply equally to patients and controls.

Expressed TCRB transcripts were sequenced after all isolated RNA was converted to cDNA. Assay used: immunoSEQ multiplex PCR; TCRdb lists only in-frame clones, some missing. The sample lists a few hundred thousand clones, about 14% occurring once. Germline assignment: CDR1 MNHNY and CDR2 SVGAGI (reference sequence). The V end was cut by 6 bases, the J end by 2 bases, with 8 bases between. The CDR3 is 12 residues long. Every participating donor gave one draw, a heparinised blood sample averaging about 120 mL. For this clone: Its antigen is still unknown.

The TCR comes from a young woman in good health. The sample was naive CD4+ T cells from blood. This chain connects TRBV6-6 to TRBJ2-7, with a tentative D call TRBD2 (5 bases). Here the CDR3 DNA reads TGTGCCAGCAGGGGGAGTACCTACGAGCAGTACTTC. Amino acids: CASRGSTYEQYF.